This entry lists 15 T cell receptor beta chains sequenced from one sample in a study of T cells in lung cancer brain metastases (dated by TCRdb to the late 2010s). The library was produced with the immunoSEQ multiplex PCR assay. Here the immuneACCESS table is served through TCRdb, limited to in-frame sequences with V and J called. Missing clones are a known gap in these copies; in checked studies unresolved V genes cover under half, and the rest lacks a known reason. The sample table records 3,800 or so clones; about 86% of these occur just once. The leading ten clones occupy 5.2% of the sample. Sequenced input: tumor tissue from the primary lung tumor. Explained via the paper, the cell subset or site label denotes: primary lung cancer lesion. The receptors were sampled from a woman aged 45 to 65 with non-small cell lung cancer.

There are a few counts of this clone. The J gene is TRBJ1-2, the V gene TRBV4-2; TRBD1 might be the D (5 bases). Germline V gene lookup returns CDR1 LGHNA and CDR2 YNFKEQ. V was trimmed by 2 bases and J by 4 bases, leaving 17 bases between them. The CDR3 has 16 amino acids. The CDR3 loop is CASSQSGGPVIYGYTF. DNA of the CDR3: TGTGCCAGCAGCCAATCCGGGGGACCAGTTATCTATGGCTACACCTTC.

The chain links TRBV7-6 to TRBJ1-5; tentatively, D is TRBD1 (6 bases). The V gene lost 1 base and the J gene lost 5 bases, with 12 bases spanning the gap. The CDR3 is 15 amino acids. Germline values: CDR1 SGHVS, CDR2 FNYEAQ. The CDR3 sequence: CASSLGTGADQPQHF. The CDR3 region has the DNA TGTGCCAGCAGCTTAGGAACGGGGGCCGATCAGCCCCAGCATTTT.

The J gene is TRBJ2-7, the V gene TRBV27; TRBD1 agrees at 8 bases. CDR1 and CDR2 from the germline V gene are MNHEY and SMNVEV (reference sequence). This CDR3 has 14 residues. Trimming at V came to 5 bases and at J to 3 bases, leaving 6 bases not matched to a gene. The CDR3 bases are TGTGCCAGCAGTCCCCGGACAGGGAACTACGAGCAGTACTTC. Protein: CASSPRTGNYEQYF.

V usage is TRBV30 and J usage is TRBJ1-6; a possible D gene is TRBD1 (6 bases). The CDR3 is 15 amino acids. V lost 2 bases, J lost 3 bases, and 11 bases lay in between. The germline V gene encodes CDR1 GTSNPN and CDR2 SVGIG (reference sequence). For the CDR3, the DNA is TGTGCCTGGAGTCCCAGGGGAGACTATAATTCACCCCTCCACTTT. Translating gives CAWSPRGDYNSPLHF.

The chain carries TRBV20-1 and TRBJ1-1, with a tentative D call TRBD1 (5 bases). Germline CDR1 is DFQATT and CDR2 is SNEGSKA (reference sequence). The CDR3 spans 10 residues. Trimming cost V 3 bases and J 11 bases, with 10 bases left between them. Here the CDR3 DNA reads TGCAGTGCTAGCGGGGGAGTCGCTTTCTTT. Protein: CSASGGVAFF.

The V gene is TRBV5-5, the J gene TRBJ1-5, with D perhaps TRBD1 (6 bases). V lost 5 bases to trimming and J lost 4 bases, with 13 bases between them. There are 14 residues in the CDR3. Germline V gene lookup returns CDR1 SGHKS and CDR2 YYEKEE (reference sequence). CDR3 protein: CASSYYRENQPQHF. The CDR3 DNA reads TGTGCCAGCAGTTACTACAGGGAAAATCAGCCCCAGCATTTT.

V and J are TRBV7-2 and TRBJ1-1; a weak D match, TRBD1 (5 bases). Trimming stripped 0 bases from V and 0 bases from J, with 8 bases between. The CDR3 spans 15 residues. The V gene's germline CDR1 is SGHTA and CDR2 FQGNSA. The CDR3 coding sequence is TGTGCCAGCAGCTTAGCGACAGCCATGAACACTGAAGCTTTCTTT. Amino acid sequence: CASSLATAMNTEAFF.

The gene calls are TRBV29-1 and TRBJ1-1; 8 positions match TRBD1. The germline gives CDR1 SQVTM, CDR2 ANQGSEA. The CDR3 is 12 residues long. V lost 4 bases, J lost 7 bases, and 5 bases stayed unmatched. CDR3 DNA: TGCAGCGTTGGGCAGGGGGCAGGTGAAGCTTTCTTT. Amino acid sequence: CSVGQGAGEAFF.

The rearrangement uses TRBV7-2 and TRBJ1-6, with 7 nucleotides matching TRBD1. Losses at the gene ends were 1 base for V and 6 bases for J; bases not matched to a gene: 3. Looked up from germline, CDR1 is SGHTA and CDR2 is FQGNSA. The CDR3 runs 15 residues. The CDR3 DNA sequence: TGTGCCAGCAGCTTAGATGGGACAGCTAATTCACCCCTCCACTTT. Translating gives CASSLDGTANSPLHF. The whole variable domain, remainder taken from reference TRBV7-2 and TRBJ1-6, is GAGVSQSPSNKVTEKGKDVELRCDPISGHTALYWYRQSLGQGLEFLIYFQGNSAPDKSGLPSDRFSAERTGGSVSTLTIQRTQQEDSAVYLCASSLDGTANSPLHFGNGTRLTVT.

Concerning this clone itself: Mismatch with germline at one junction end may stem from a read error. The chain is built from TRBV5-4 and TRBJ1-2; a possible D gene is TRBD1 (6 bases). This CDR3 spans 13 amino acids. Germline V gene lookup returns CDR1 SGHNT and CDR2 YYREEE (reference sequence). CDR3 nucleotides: TGTGCCAGCAGCTGGGACACCGACTATGGTTACACCTTC. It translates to CASSWDTDYGYTF. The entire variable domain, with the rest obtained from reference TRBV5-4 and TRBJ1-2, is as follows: ETGVTQSPTHLIKTRGQQVTLRCSSQSGHNTVSWYQQALGQGPQFIFQYYREEENGRGNFPPRFSGLQFPNYSSELNVNALELDDSALYLCASSWDTDYGYTFGSGTRLTVV.

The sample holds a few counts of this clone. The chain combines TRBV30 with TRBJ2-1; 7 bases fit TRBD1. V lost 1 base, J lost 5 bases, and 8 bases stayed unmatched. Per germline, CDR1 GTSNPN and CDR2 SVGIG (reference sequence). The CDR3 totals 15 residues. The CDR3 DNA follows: TGTGCCTGGAGTGAGAAAGGGGGCTTCAACAATGAGCAGTTCTTC. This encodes CAWSEKGGFNNEQFF. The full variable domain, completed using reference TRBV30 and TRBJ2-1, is SQTIHQWPATLVQPVGSPLSLECTVEGTSNPNLYWYRQAAGRGLQLLFYSVGIGQISSEVPQNLSASRPQDRQFILSSKKLLLSDSGFYLCAWSEKGGFNNEQFFGPGTRLTVL.

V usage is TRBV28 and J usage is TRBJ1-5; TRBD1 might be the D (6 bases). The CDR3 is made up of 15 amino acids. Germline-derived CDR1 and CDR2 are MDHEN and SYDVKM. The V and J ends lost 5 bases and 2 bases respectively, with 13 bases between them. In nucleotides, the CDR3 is TGTGCCAGCAGTCCACAGGGACTCGGCAATCAGCCCCAGCATTTT. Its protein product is CASSPQGLGNQPQHF.

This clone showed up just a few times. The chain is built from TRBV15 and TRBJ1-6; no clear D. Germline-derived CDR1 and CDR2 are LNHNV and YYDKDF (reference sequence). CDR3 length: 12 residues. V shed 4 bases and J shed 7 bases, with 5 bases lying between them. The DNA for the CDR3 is TGTGCCACCAGCAATGAAAATTCACCCCTCCACTTT. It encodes CATSNENSPLHF. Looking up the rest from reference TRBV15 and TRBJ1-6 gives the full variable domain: DAMVIQNPRYQVTQFGKPVTLSCSQTLNHNVMYWYQQKSSQAPKLLFHYYDKDFNNEADTPDNFQSRRPNTSFCFLDIRSPGLGDTAMYLCATSNENSPLHFGNGTRLTVT.

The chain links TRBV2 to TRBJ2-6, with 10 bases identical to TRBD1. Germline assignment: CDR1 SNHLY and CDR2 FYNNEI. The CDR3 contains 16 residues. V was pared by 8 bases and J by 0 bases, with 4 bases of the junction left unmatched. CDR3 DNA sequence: TGTGCCAGCGCGGGACAGGGGAACTCTGGGGCCAACGTCCTGACTTTC. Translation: CASAGQGNSGANVLTF.

DNA of the CDR3: TGCAGCGTCCTGACAGGGGGGGATGAAAAACTGTTTTTT. It yields the protein CSVLTGGDEKLFF. The gene calls are TRBV29-1 and TRBJ1-4, with TRBD1 identical over 9 bases. The germline V gene encodes CDR1 SQVTM and CDR2 ANQGSEA. V lost 6 bases to trimming and J lost 6 bases; unmatched junction nucleotides: 5. This CDR3 is built from 13 residues.